Each of the 15 T cell receptor beta chains below was sequenced from the same sample in a study of breast tumors, draining lymph nodes, adjacent tissues. The lymph nodes were axillary draining lymph nodes from breast cancer patients. TCRdb independently ran MiXCR on the multiplex PCR reads; one entry per CDR3 protein. The sample lists about 270,000 distinct CDR3 sequences; 30% were seen once. The sample was axillary lymph node tissue. These receptor sequences come from a female donor with breast cancer. Some clones in this sample may be carry-over from other donors' samples.

In its sample, this clonotype was seen a few times. This could be a read error, since a much larger clone is one nucleotide away. The CDR3 does not close with the conserved phenylalanine or tryptophan, likely indicating a read error. This chain links TRBV7-9 with TRBJ2-7; D remains unclear. V lost 5 bases, J lost 5 bases, and 16 bases lay in between. Germline V gene sequence: CDR1 SEHNR, CDR2 FQNEAQ (reference sequence). The CDR3 extends over 14 amino acids. The CDR3 DNA reads TGTGCCAGCAGCATCGGAGTCATTAACAACGAGCAGTACCTC. Its translation is CASSIGVINNEQYL.

In this sample, this clonotype turned up many times. CDR3 protein: CASSPPSGRAGELFF. For the CDR3, the DNA is TGTGCCAGCAGCCCCCCTAGCGGGAGGGCAGGGGAGCTGTTTTTT. The V gene is TRBV7-2, the J gene TRBJ2-2; 12 bases are shared with TRBD2. CDR3 size: 15 residues. The germline CDR1 and CDR2 sequences are SGHTA and FQGNSA. With 5 bases clipped from V and 8 bases from J, the junction kept 6 bases outside the gene matches.

This clonotype showed up many times. The chain joins TRBV6-1 to TRBJ1-5; D not certain. CDR3 size: 14 residues. The germline gives CDR1 MNHNS, CDR2 SASEGT. Trimming pared 7 bases from V and 0 bases from J, leaving 10 bases between. The CDR3 nucleotides are TGTGCCAGCAATACGTACTATAGCAATCAGCCCCAGCATTTT. It yields the protein CASNTYYSNQPQHF.

The V call is TRBV20-1, the J call TRBJ1-5; possibly TRBD1 for D (5 bases). Germline values: CDR1 DFQATT, CDR2 SNEGSKA (reference sequence). V gave up 3 bases and J gave up 4 bases, with 16 bases separating them. The CDR3 length is 15 residues. DNA of the CDR3: TGCAGTGCTAGGGGTCTGGGGGGGGAGAATCAGCCCCAGCATTTT. Translated, it gives CSARGLGGENQPQHF.

This clonotype was seen many times. The rearrangement links TRBV4-2 to TRBJ2-5; D is possibly TRBD2 (6 bases). This CDR3 is 15 amino acids long. Deletions cut 2 bases from V and 4 bases from J, with 14 bases between. The germline gives CDR1 LGHNA, CDR2 YNFKEQ. CDR3 coding DNA: TGTGCCAGCAGCCAAACGCGAGGAGCGGGAGAGACCCAGTACTTC. It codes for CASSQTRGAGETQYF.

The V call is TRBV20-1, the J call TRBJ1-6, with D perhaps matching TRBD1 (5 bases). This CDR3 region has 13 residues. Trimming shortened V by 5 bases and J by 7 bases, and 12 bases separated the two germline ends. Germline-derived CDR1 and CDR2 are DFQATT and SNEGSKA (reference sequence). The CDR3 loop is CSAEGPPNSPLHF. In DNA, the CDR3 is TGCAGTGCTGAGGGACCTCCAAATTCACCCCTCCACTTT.

This clonotype was recorded a few times. V usage is TRBV28 and J usage is TRBJ2-5; maybe TRBD1 (5 bases). V was clipped by 11 bases and J by 5 bases, with 21 bases between them. Per the germline V gene, CDR1 is MDHEN and CDR2 is SYDVKM. The CDR3 contains 14 residues. CDR3 bases: TGTGCCGCCGGACGGACATCCGTTAGCGAGACCCAGTACTTC. It is translated as CAAGRTSVSETQYF.

The rearrangement links TRBV20-1 to TRBJ2-6, with 8 positions matching TRBD1. V dropped 1 base and J dropped 1; count of bases not matched to a gene: 3. Per germline, CDR1 DFQATT and CDR2 SNEGSKA (reference sequence). The CDR3 has 16 amino acids. The CDR3 reads CSARATGGSGANVLTF. The CDR3 DNA reads TGCAGTGCTAGAGCAACAGGGGGTTCTGGGGCCAACGTCCTGACTTTC.

Concerning this clonotype itself: This clone may be a read error of a much larger clone one base away. The chain combines TRBV12-3 or TRBV12-4 with TRBJ2-1; a weak D match, TRBD2 (6 bases). CDR3 length: 18 residues. V lost 5 bases, J lost 3 bases, and 23 bases lay in between. CDR3 sequence (DNA): TGTGCCAGCAGTGGAAACGCCCCTCGGGAGTTGTACTACAATGAGCAGTTCTTC. Protein sequence: CASSGNAPRELYYNEQFF.

This clonotype was observed many times. V gene TRBV7-2 combines with J gene TRBJ1-2; no reliable D call. V lost 4 bases and J 8 bases, leaving 11 bases between the germline ends. Germline CDR1 and CDR2: SGHTA and FQGNSA. CDR3 length: 12 amino acids. The CDR3 here is CASSSRLWGYTF. The CDR3 DNA reads TGTGCCAGCAGCTCCAGGCTGTGGGGCTACACCTTC.

This clonotype appeared many times. The gene calls are TRBV25-1 and TRBJ1-5; weak D call: TRBD1 (5 bases). Germline V gene sequence: CDR1 MGHDK, CDR2 SYGVNS. This CDR3 has 13 amino acids. Trimming left V 4 bases short and J 7 bases short, with 11 bases between. CDR3 protein: CASSVGERQPQHF. The CDR3, as DNA: TGTGCCAGCAGTGTAGGGGAGCGACAGCCCCAGCATTTT.

Only one count was recorded for this clonotype. One end of the junction is discordant with germline, which a read error may explain. The V call is TRBV5-4, the J call TRBJ2-1; D possibly corresponds to TRBD1 (5 bases). Germline V gives CDR1 SGHNT, CDR2 YYREEE (reference sequence). The CDR3 has 15 residues. CDR3 in amino acids: CASSLGQGSDNEQFF. The CDR3 DNA sequence: TGTGCCAGCAGCTTGGGCCAGGGCTCCGACAATGAGCAGTTCTTC.

This clonotype was counted at least ten times. The genes are TRBV20-1 and TRBJ1-2, with a tentative D call TRBD1 (6 bases). The germline gives CDR1 DFQATT, CDR2 SNEGSKA (reference sequence). The CDR3 is 15 residues long. The ends were cut back, 4 bases at V and 5 bases at J, with 20 bases in the middle. CDR3 sequence (DNA): TGCAGTGCTAATCATCAGGGGTGGACTTCGTATGGCTACACCTTC. This encodes CSANHQGWTSYGYTF.

J is TRBJ1-4 and V is TRBV7-2; D not certain. The germline V gene encodes CDR1 SGHTA and CDR2 FQGNSA. The CDR3 has 14 residues. Trimming stripped 0 bases from V and 6 bases from J, with 8 bases between. The CDR3 loop is CASSLASSDEKLFF. In DNA form, the CDR3 reads TGTGCCAGCAGCTTAGCTAGCAGTGATGAAAAACTGTTTTTT.

The rearrangement uses TRBV20-1 and TRBJ2-4, with D maybe TRBD2 (6 bases). The CDR3 has 16 amino acids. V was trimmed by 1 base and J by 0 bases, leaving 13 bases between them. Germline V gene data show CDR1 as DFQATT and CDR2 as SNEGSKA (reference sequence). The chain's CDR3 is CSARAVAELAKNIQYF. The CDR3 nucleotides read TGCAGTGCTAGAGCCGTAGCGGAGCTAGCCAAAAACATTCAGTACTTC.